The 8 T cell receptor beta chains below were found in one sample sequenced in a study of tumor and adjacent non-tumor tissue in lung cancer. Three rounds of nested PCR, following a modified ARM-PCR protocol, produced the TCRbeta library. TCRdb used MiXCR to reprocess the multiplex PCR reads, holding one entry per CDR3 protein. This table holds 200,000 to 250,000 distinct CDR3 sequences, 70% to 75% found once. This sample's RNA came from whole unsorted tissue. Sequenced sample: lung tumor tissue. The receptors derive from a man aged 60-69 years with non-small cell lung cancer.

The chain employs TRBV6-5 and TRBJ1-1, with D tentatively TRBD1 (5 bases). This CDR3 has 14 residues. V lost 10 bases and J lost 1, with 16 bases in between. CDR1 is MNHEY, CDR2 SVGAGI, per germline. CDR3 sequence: CANTATDRNTEAFF. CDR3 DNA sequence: TGTGCCAACACCGCTACCGACAGGAACACTGAAGCTTTCTTT.

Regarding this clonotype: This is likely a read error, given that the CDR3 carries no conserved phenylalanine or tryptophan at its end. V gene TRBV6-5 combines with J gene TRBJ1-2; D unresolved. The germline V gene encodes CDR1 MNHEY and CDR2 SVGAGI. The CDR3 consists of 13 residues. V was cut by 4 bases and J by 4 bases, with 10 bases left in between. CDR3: CASSSNPLYGYTS. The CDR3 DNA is TGTGCCAGCAGTTCCAACCCCCTCTATGGCTACACCTCC.

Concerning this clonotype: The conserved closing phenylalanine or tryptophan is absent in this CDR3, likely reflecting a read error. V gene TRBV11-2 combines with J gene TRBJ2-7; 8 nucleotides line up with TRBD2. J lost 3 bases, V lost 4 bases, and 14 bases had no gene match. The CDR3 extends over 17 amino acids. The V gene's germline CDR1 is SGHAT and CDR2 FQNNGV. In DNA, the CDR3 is TGTGCCAGCAGCTCCGTGGGTATAGCGGGGTGGGGCTACGAGCAGTACTTG. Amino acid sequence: CASSSVGIAGWGYEQYL.

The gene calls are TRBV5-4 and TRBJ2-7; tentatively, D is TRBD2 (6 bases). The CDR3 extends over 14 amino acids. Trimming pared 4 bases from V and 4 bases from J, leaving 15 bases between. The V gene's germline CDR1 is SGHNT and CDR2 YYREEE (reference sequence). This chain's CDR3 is CASSREALGYEQYF. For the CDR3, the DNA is TGTGCCAGCAGCAGGGAGGCCCTGGGATACGAGCAGTACTTC.

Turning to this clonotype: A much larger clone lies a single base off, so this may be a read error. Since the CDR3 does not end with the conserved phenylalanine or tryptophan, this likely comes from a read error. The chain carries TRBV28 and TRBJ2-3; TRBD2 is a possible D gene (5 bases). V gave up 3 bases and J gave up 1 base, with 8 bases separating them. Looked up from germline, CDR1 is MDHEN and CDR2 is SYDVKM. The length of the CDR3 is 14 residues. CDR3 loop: CASSFLSGTDTQYY. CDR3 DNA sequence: TGTGCCAGCAGTTTCCTTAGCGGCACAGATACGCAGTATTAT.

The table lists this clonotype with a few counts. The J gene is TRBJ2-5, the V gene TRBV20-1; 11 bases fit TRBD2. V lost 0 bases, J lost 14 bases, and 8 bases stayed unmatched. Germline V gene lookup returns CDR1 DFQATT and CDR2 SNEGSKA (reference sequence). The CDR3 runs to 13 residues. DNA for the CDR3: TGCAGTGCTAGAGATACACTAGCGGGGGTCCTTTACTTC. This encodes CSARDTLAGVLYF.

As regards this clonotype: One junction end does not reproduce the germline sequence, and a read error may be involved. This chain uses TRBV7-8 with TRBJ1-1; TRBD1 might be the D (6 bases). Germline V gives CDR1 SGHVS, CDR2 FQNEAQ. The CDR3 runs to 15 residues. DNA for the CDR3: TGTGTCAGCAGCTTTTTGGGGGCCCGGGGCTCTGAAGCTTTCTTT. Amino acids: CVSSFLGARGSEAFF.

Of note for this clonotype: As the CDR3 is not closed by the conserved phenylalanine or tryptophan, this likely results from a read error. The CDR3 spells CASSLVPGGGNEQYI. The CDR3 nucleotides read TGTGCCAGCAGCTTGGTACCAGGGGGTGGGAACGAGCAGTACATC. The chain employs TRBV5-6 and TRBJ2-7, with 7 bases fitting TRBD1. CDR1 and CDR2 (germline): SGHDT, YYEEEE. J was trimmed by 5 bases and V by 0 bases; bases with no gene match: 8. The CDR3 has 15 residues.